The rows below give T cell receptor beta chains drawn from one sample of a study of blood T cell repertoires in COVID-19. Profiling relied on immunoSEQ multiplex PCR, and the TCRdb table lists in-frame clones only, not all of them. The sample carries 140,000 to 150,000 clones, about 82% recorded once. Sequenced material: PBMCs or T cells enriched from blood (not recorded which). These receptors originate from a woman aged 40 to 50 who had recovered from COVID-19. The CDR3 runs from the conserved cysteine through the conserved F or W. The D gene is left open where the match is weak. Size is omitted from some rows. Given values are once, few, many or a class for expanded clones.

J,V,size,D,CDR3,DNA
TRBJ2-6,TRBV7-8,-,-,CASSLPPSNVLTF,TGTGCCAGCAGCTTACCCCCCTCGAACGTCCTGACTTTC
TRBJ2-5,TRBV7-2,-,-,CASSSSQRYQETQYF,TGTGCCAGCAGCTCTTCCCAGCGGTACCAAGAGACCCAGTACTTC
TRBJ2-7,TRBV29-1,-,TRBD1,CSVRTGTGGHEQYF,TGCAGCGTGCGGACCGGGACAGGAGGTCACGAGCAGTACTTC
TRBJ2-1,TRBV7-6,-,TRBD2,CASSPESGGAGNEQFF,TGTGCCAGCAGCCCGGAAAGCGGGGGGGCCGGGAATGAGCAGTTCTTC
TRBJ2-7,TRBV29-1,-,-,CSAVSVEQYF,TGCAGCGCCGTCTCCGTCGAGCAGTACTTC
TRBJ1-2,TRBV19,-,TRBD1,CATSNRGAGYGYTF,TGTGCCACCAGCAACAGGGGGGCCGGCTATGGCTACACCTTC
TRBJ1-2,TRBV6-5,few,-,CASSPTGDYGYTF,TGTGCCAGCAGTCCCACCGGGGACTATGGCTACACCTTC
TRBJ2-7,TRBV7-9,-,TRBD1,CASSPRGTGVYEQYF,TGTGCCAGCAGTCCAAGGGGGACAGGGGTTTACGAGCAGTACTTC
TRBJ2-7,TRBV9,-,TRBD2,CASSGTTGTSYEQYF,TGTGCCAGCAGCGGGACGACCGGGACTAGCTACGAGCAGTACTTC
TRBJ1-2,TRBV5-1,-,TRBD1,CASRPTTGGYGYTF,TGCGCCAGCCGCCCGACGACAGGGGGTTATGGCTACACCTTC
TRBJ2-3,TRBV19,-,TRBD1,CASSIGQGAGDTQYF,TGTGCCAGTAGTATAGGGCAGGGGGCTGGAGATACGCAGTATTTT
TRBJ1-6,TRBV5-1,-,TRBD1,CASSLSGQGYSPLHF,TGCGCCAGCAGCTTGTCTGGACAGGGGTATTCACCCCTCCACTTT
TRBJ1-1,TRBV11-2,-,-,CASSPLQHGRNTEAFF,TGTGCCAGCAGCCCCCTCCAGCACGGGAGGAACACTGAAGCTTTCTTT
TRBJ2-7,TRBV27,-,TRBD1,CASSLRDRGLEQYF,TGTGCCAGCAGCCTTAGGGACAGGGGCCTCGAGCAGTACTTC
TRBJ2-6,TRBV27,-,-,CASSPLLSGANVLTF,TGTGCCAGCAGTCCACTGCTCTCTGGGGCCAACGTCCTGACTTTC
TRBJ2-1,TRBV5-1,-,-,CASSLAGLEGYNEQFF,TGCGCCAGCAGCTTGGCAGGACTGGAGGGATACAATGAGCAGTTCTTC
TRBJ2-2,TRBV3-1/TRBV3-2,few,-,CASSRLDANTGELFF,TGTGCCAGCAGTAGACTAGACGCGAACACCGGGGAGCTGTTTTTT
TRBJ2-7,TRBV6-5,-,TRBD1,CASSYSGGQGRFEQYF,TGTGCCAGCAGTTACTCGGGGGGACAGGGACGGTTCGAGCAGTACTTC
TRBJ2-6,TRBV11-3,-,TRBD1,CASSSSDRGAGANVLTF,TGTGCCAGCAGCTCCTCCGACAGGGGAGCTGGGGCCAACGTCCTGACTTTC
TRBJ1-5,TRBV18,-,TRBD1,CASSPRQGIAQPQHF,TGTGCCAGCTCACCAAGACAGGGCATCGCTCAGCCCCAGCATTTT
TRBJ2-2,TRBV6-1,-,TRBD1,CASSGWTGPDTGELFF,TGTGCCAGCAGTGGCTGGACAGGGCCAGACACCGGGGAGCTGTTTTTT
TRBJ1-2,TRBV6-5,-,-,CASSYAAVLDGYTF,TGTGCCAGCAGTTACGCGGCTGTACTGGATGGCTACACCTTC
TRBJ2-7,TRBV5-1,-,TRBD1,CASRSRTGSYEQYF,TGCGCCAGCAGAAGTAGGACAGGCTCCTACGAGCAGTACTTC
TRBJ1-2,TRBV27,-,-,CASTILGAGNGYTF,TGTGCCAGCACCATTCTGGGGGCAGGAAATGGCTACACCTTC
TRBJ1-1,TRBV5-1,-,-,CASSFQWTERVTEAFF,TGCGCCAGCAGCTTTCAATGGACCGAGAGGGTCACTGAAGCTTTCTTT
TRBJ1-2,TRBV30,-,-,CAWSVQGWGYTF,TGTGCCTGGAGTGTACAGGGCTGGGGCTACACCTTC
TRBJ1-1,TRBV11-3,-,TRBD1,CASSLAGGHTEAFF,TGTGCCAGCAGCTTAGCAGGGGGTCACACTGAAGCTTTCTTT
TRBJ1-3,TRBV5-1,once,TRBD1,CASSFLDRADTIYF,TGCGCCAGCAGCTTTTTAGACAGGGCGGACACCATATATTTT
TRBJ2-1,TRBV7-8,-,TRBD2,CASSAPSGGSYNEQFF,TGTGCCAGCAGCGCCCCATCGGGAGGCTCTTACAATGAGCAGTTCTTC
TRBJ1-5,TRBV11-1,-,TRBD1,CASSLGQGEDQPQHF,TGTGCCAGCAGCCTGGGACAGGGGGAAGATCAGCCCCAGCATTTT
TRBJ2-6,TRBV11-2,-,-,CASSFRSGANVLTF,TGTGCCAGCAGCTTCCGCTCTGGGGCCAACGTCCTGACTTTC
TRBJ1-1,TRBV7-9,-,-,CASSSWTVMNTEAFF,TGTGCCAGCAGCTCCTGGACAGTTATGAACACTGAAGCTTTCTTT